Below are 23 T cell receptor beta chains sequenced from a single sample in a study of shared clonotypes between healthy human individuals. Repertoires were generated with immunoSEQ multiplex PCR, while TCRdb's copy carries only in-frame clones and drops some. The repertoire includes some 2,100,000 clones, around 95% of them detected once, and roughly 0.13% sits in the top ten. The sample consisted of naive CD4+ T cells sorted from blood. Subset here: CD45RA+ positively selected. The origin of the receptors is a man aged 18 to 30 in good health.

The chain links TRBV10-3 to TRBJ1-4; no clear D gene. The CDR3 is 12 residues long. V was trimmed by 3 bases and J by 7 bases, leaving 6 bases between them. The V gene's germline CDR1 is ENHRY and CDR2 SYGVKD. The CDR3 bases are TGTGCCATCAGTGAAACCGTTGAAAAACTGTTTTTT. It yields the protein CAISETVEKLFF.

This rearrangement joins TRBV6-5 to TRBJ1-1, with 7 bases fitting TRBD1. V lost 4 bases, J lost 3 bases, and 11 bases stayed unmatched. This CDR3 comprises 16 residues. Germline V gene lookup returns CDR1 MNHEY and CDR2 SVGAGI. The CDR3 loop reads CASSSRQGGMYTEAFF. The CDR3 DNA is TGTGCCAGCAGTTCCCGACAGGGAGGGATGTACACTGAAGCTTTCTTT.

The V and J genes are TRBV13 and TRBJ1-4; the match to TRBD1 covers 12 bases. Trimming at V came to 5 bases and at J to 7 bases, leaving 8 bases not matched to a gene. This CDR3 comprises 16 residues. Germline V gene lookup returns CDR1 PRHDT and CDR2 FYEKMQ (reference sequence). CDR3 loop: CASSPGTGGGGEKLFF. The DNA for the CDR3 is TGTGCCAGCAGCCCCGGGACAGGGGGCGGAGGTGAAAAACTGTTTTTT.

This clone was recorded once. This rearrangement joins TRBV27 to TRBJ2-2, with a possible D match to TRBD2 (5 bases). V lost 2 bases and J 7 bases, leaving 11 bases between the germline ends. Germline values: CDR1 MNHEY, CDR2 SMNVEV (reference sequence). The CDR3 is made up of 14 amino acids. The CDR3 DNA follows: TGTGCCAGCAGTTTACGGGGTAACGGCGGGGAGCTGTTTTTT. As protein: CASSLRGNGGELFF.

The DNA for the CDR3 is TGTGCCAGCAGTAACGGACAGGTTACGATCCAGTACTTC. Amino acid sequence: CASSNGQVTIQYF. The chain links TRBV6-5 to TRBJ2-5; 7 positions match TRBD1. Germline V CDR1 and CDR2: MNHEY, SVGAGI. Trimming cost V 5 bases and J 10 bases; bases outside gene matches: 10. There are 13 residues in the CDR3.

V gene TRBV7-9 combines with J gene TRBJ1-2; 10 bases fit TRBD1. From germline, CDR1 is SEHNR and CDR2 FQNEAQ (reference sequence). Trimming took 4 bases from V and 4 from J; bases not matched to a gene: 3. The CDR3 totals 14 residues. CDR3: CASSSGTGAYGYTF. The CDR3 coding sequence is TGTGCCAGCAGCTCCGGGACAGGGGCCTATGGCTACACCTTC.

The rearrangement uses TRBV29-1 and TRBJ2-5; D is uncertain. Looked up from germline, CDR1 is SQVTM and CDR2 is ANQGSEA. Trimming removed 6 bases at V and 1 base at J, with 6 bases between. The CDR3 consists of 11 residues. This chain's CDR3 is CSVQSQETQYF. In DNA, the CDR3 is TGCAGCGTCCAGAGCCAAGAGACCCAGTACTTC.

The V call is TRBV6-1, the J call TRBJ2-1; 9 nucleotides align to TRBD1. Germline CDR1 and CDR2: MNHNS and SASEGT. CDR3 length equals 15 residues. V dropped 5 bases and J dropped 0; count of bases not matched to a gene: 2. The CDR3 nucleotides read TGTGCCAGCAGTAGGGGACAGGGCTCCTACAATGAGCAGTTCTTC. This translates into CASSRGQGSYNEQFF.

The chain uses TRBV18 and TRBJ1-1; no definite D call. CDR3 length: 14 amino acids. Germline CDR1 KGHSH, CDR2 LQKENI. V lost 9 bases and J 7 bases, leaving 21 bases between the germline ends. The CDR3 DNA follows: TGTGCCAGTTTCCAGAGTTTCTCAGTCGGTGAAGCTTTCTTT. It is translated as CASFQSFSVGEAFF.

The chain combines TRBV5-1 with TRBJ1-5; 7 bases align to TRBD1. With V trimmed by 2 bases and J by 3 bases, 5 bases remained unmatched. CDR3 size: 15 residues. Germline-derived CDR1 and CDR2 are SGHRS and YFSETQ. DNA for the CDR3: TGCGCCAGCAGCTTTGAAACAGGGGACAATCAGCCCCAGCATTTT. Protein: CASSFETGDNQPQHF.

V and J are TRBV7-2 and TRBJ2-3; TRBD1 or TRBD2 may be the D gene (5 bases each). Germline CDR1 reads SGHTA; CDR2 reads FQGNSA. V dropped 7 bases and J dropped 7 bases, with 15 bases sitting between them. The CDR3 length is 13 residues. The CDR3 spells CASTPRGVHTQYF. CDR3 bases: TGTGCCAGCACCCCGAGGGGAGTGCATACGCAGTATTTT.

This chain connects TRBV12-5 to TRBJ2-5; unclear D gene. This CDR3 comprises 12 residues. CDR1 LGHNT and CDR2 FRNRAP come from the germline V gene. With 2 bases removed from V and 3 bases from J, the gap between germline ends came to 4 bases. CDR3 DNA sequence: TGTGCTAGTGGTTTGAATGAAGAGACCCAGTACTTC. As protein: CASGLNEETQYF.

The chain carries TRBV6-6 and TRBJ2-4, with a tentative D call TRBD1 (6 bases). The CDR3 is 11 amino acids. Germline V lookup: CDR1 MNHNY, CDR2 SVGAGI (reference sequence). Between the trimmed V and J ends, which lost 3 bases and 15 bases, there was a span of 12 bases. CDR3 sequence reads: CASSYLQGLYF. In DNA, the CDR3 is TGTGCCAGCAGTTATCTACAGGGTTTGTACTTC.

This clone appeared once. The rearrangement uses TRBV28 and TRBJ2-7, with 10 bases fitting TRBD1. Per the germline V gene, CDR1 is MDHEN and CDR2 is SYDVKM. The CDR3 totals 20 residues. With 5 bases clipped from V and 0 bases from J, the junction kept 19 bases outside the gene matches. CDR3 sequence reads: CASSRGTGVWLSGSSYEQYF. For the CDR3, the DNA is TGTGCCAGCAGTCGCGGGACAGGGGTCTGGCTTTCTGGGAGCTCCTACGAGCAGTACTTC.

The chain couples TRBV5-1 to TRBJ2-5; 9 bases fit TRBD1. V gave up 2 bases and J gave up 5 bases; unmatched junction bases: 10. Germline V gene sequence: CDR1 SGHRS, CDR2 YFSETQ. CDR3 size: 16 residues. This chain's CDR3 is CASSFSTGGSGETQYF. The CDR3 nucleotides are TGCGCCAGCAGCTTTTCGACAGGGGGATCGGGTGAGACCCAGTACTTC.

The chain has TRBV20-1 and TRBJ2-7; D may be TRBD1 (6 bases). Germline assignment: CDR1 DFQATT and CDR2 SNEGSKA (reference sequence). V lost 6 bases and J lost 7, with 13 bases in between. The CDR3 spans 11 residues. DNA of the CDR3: TGCAGTGCGGACACAGGGAAAGAGCAGTACTTC. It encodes CSADTGKEQYF.

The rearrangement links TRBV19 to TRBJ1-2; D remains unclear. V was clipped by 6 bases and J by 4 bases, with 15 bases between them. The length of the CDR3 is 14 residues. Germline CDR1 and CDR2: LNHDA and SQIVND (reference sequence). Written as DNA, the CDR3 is TGTGCCAGTAGCAACCTGGAGGGCCTCTATGGCTACACCTTC. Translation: CASSNLEGLYGYTF.

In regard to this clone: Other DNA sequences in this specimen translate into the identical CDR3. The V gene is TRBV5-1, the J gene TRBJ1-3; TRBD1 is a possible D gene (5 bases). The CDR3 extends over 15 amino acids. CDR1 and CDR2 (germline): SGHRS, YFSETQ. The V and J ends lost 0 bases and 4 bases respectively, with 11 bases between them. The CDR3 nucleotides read TGCGCCAGCAGCTTGGAGGCAGGGAAGGGAAACACCATATATTTT. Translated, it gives CASSLEAGKGNTIYF.

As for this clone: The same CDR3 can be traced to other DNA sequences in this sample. This chain's CDR3 is CASSERVSNQPQHF. The CDR3 nucleotides read TGTGCCAGCAGTGAAAGAGTCAGCAATCAGCCCCAGCATTTT. The rearrangement joins TRBV2 to TRBJ1-5; no definite D call. V lost 2 bases, J lost 1 base, and 6 bases lay in between. The CDR3 runs 14 residues. Germline V lookup: CDR1 SNHLY, CDR2 FYNNEI.

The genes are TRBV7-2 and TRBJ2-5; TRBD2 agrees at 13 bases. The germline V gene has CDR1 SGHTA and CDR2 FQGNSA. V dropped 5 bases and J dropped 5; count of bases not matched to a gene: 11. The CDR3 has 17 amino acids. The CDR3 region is CASSPQAGLAGRETQYF. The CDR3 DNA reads TGTGCCAGCAGCCCTCAGGCGGGACTAGCGGGAAGGGAGACCCAGTACTTC.

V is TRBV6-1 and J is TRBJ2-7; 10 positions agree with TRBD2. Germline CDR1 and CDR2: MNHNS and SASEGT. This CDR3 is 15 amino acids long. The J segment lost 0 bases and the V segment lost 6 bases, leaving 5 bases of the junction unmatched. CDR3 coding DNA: TGTGCCAGCAGGGGACTAGCGAGCAGCTCCTACGAGCAGTACTTC. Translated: CASRGLASSSYEQYF.

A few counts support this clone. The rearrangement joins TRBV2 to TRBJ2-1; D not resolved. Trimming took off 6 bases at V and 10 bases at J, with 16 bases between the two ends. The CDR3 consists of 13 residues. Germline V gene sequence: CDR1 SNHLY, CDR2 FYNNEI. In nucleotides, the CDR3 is TGTGCCAGCAGCCCCTCGGGCAGGAACGAGCAGTTCTTC. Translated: CASSPSGRNEQFF. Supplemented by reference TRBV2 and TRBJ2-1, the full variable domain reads EPEVTQTPSHQVTQMGQEVILRCVPISNHLYFYWYRQILGQKVEFLVSFYNNEISEKSEIFDDQFSVERPDGSNFTLKIRSTKLEDSAMYFCASSPSGRNEQFFGPGTRLTVL.

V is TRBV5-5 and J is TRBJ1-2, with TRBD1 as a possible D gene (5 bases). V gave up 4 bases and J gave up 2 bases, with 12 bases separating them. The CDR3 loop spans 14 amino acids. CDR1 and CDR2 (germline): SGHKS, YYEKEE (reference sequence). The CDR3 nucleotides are TGTGCCAGCAGCGGCGGGACCTCCAACTATGGCTACACCTTC. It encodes CASSGGTSNYGYTF.